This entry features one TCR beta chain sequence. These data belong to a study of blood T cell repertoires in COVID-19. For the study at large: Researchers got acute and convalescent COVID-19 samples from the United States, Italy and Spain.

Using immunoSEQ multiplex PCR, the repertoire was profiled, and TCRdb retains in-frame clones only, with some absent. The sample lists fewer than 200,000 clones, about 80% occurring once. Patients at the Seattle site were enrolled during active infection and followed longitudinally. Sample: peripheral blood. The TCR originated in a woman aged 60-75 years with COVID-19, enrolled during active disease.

The CDR3 coding sequence is TGCAGCGTGTTGCGGGGCGGGTATGGCTACACCTTC. As protein: CSVLRGGYGYTF. The rearrangement links TRBV29-1 to TRBJ1-2; D is possibly TRBD1 (5 bases). V was cut by 6 bases and J by 5 bases, with 13 bases left in between. Germline V gene sequence: CDR1 SQVTM, CDR2 ANQGSEA. This CDR3 contains 12 residues. Supplemented by reference TRBV29-1 and TRBJ1-2, the full variable domain reads SAVISQKPSRDICQRGTSLTIQCQVDSQVTMMFWYRQQPGQSLTLIATANQGSEATYESGFVIDKFPISRPNLTFSTLTVSNMSPEDSSIYLCSVLRGGYGYTFGSGTRLTVV.